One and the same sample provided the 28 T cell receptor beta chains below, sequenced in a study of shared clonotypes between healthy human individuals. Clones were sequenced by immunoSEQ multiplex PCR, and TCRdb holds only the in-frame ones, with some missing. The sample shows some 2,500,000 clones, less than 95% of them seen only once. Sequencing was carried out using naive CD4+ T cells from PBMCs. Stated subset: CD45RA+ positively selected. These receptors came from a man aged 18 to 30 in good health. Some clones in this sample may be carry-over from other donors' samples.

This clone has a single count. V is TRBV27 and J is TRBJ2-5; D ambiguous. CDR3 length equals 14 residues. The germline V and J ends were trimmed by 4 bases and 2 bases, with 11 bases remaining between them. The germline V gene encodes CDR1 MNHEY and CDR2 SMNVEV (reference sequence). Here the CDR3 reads CASSSLMTQETQYF. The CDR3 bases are TGTGCCAGCAGTTCCCTTATGACACAAGAGACCCAGTACTTC.

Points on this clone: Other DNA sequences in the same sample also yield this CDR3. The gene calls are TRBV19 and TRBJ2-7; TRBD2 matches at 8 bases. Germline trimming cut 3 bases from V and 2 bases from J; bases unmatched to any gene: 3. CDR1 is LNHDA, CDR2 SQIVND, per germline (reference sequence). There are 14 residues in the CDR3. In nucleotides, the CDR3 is TGTGCCAGTAGTATTGGGCGGGAGGCCTACGAGCAGTACTTC. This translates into CASSIGREAYEQYF.

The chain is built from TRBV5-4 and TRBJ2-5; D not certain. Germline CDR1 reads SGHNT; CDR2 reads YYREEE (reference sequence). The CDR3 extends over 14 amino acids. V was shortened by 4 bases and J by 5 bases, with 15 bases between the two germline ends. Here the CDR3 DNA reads TGTGCCAGCAGCCCCGCACCGTTCGGGGAGACCCAGTACTTC. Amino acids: CASSPAPFGETQYF.

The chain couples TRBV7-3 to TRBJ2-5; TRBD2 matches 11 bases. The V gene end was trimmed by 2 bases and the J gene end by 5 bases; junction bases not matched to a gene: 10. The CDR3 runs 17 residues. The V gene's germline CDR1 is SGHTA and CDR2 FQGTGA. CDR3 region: CASSLGTSGGFGETQYF. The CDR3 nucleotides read TGTGCCAGCAGCTTAGGAACTAGCGGGGGCTTCGGCGAGACCCAGTACTTC.

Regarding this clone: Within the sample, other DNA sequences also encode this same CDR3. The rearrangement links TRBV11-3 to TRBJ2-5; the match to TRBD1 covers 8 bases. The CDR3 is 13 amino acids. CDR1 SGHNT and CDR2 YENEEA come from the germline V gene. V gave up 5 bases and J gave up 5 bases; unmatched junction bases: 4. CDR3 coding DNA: TGTGCCAGCAGCCCAGGGGGCGAGGAGACCCAGTACTTC. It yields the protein CASSPGGEETQYF.

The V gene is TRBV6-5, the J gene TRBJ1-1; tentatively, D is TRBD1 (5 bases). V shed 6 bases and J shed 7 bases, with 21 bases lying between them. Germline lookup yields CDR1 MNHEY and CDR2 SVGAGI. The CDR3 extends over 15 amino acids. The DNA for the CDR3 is TGTGCCAGCAGGGGCCAGGGTGTAGGTCCCTTTGAAGCTTTCTTT. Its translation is CASRGQGVGPFEAFF.

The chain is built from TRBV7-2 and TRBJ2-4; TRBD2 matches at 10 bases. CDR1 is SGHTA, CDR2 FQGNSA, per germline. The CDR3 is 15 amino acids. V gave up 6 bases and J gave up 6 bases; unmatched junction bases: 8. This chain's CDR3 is CASRYSGRGTNIQYF. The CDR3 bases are TGTGCCAGCAGATACAGCGGGAGGGGGACAAACATTCAGTACTTC. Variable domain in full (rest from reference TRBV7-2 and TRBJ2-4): GAGVSQSPSNKVTEKGKDVELRCDPISGHTALYWYRQSLGQGLEFLIYFQGNSAPDKSGLPSDRFSAERTGGSVSTLTIQRTQQEDSAVYLCASRYSGRGTNIQYFGAGTRLSVL.

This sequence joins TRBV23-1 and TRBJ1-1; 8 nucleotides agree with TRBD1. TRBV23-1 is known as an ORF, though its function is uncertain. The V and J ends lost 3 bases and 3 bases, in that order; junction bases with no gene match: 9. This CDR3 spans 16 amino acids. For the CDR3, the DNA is TGCGCCAGCAGTCAGGAGGACAGGGTCGACTACACTGAAGCTTTCTTT. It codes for CASSQEDRVDYTEAFF.

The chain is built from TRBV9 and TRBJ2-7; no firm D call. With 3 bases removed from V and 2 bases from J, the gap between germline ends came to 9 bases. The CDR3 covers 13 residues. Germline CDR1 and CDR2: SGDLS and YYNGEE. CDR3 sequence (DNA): TGTGCCAGCAGCGGTCCGGCTACCTACGAGCAGTACTTC. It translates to CASSGPATYEQYF.

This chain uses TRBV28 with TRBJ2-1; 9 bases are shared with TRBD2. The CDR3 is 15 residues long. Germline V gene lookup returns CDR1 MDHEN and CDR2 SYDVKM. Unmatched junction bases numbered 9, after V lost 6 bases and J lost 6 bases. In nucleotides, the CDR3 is TGTGCCAGCAGGCAAACTAGCGGGTTTGTCAATGAGCAGTTCTTC. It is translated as CASRQTSGFVNEQFF.

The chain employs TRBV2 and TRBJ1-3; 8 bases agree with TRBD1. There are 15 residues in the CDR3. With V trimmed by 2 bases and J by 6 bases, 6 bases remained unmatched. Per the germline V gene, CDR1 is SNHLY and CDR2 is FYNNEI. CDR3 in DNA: TGTGCCAGCAGTGAAAGATGGACAGGGTCAAACACCATATATTTT. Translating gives CASSERWTGSNTIYF.

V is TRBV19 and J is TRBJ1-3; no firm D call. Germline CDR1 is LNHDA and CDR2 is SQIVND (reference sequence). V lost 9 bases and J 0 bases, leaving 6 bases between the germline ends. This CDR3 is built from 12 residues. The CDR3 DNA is TGTGCCAGGGGTCCCTCTGGAAACACCATATATTTT. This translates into CARGPSGNTIYF.

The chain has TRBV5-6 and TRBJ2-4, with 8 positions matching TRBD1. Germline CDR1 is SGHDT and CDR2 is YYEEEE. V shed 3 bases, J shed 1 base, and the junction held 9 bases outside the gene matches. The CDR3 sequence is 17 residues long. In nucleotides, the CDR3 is TGTGCCAGCAGCTGGATGACAGGGGAGGCGGCCAAAAACATTCAGTACTTC. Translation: CASSWMTGEAAKNIQYF.

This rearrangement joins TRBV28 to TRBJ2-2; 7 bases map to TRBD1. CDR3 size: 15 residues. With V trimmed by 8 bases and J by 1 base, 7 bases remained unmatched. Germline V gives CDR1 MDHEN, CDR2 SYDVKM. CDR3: CASGVQGRNTGELFF. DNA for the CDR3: TGTGCCAGCGGGGTACAGGGGAGGAACACCGGGGAGCTGTTTTTT.

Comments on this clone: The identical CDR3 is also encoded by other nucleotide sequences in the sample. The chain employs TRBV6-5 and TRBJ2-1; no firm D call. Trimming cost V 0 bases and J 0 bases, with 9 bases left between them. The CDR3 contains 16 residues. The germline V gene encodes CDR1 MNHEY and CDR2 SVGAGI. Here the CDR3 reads CASSYSGASSYNEQFF. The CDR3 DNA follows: TGTGCCAGCAGTTACTCGGGCGCTAGCTCCTACAATGAGCAGTTCTTC.

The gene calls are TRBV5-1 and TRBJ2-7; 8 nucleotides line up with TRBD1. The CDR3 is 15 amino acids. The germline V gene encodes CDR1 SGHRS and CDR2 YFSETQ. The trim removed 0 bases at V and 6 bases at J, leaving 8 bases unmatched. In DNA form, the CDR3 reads TGCGCCAGCAGCTTGGGCGGACAGGGCGCCTCCGAGCAGTACTTC. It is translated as CASSLGGQGASEQYF.

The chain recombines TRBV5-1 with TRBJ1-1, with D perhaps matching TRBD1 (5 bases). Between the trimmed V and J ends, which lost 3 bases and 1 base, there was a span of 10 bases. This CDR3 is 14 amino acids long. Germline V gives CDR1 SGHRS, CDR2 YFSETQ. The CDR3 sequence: CASSSTARNTEAFF. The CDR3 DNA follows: TGCGCCAGCAGCTCGACAGCTAGGAACACTGAAGCTTTCTTT.

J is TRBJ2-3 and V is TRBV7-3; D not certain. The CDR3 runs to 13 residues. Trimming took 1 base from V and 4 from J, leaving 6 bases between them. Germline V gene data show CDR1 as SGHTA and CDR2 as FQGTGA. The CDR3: CASSLNMADTQYF. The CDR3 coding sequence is TGTGCCAGCAGCTTAAATATGGCAGATACGCAGTATTTT. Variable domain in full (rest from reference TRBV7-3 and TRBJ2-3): GAGVSQTPSNKVTEKGKYVELRCDPISGHTALYWYRQSLGQGPEFLIYFQGTGAADDSGLPNDRFFAVRPEGSVSTLKIQRTERGDSAVYLCASSLNMADTQYFGPGTRLTVL.

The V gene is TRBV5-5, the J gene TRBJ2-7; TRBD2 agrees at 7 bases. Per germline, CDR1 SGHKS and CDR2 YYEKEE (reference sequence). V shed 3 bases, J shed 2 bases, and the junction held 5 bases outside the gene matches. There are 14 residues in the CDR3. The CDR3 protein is CASSWGGLPYEQYF. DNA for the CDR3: TGTGCCAGCAGCTGGGGAGGGTTACCCTACGAGCAGTACTTC.

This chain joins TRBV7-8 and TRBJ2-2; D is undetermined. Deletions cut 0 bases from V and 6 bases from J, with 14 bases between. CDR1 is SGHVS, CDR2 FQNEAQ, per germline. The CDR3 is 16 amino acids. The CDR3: CASSLAASRLAGELFF. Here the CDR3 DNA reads TGTGCCAGCAGCTTAGCGGCATCCCGGCTGGCCGGGGAGCTGTTTTTT.

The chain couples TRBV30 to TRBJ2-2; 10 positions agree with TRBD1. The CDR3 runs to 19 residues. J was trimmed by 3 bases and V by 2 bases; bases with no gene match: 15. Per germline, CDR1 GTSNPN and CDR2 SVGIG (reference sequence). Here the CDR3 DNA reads TGTGCCTGGAGTCCCTTATACGGACAGGGGGGGTCGTACACCGGGGAGCTGTTTTTT. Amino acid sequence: CAWSPLYGQGGSYTGELFF.

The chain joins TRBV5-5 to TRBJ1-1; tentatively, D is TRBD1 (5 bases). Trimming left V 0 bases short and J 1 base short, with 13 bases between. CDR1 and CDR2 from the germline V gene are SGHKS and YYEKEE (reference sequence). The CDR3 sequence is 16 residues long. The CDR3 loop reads CASSLVGVPSNTEAFF. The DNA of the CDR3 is TGTGCCAGCAGCTTGGTGGGGGTACCCTCGAACACTGAAGCTTTCTTT.

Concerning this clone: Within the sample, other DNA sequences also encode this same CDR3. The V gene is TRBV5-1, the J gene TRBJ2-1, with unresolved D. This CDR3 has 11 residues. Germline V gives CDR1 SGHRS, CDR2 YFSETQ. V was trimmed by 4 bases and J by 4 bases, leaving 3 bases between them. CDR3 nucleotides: TGCGCCAGCAGCCTGTACAATGAGCAGTTCTTC. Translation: CASSLYNEQFF.

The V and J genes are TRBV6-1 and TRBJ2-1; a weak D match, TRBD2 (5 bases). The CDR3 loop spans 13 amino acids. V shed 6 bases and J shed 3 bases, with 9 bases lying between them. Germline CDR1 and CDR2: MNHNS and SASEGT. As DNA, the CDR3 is TGTGCCAGCAGAGTAGCGTTCTACAATGAGCAGTTCTTC. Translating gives CASRVAFYNEQFF.

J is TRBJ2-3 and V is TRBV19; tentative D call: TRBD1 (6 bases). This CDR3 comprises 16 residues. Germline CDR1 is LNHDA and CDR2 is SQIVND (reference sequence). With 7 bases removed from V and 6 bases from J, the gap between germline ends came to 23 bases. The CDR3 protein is CASTPRIGQLWDTQYF. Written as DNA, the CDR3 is TGTGCCAGTACCCCCCGTATTGGACAGCTTTGGGATACGCAGTATTTT.

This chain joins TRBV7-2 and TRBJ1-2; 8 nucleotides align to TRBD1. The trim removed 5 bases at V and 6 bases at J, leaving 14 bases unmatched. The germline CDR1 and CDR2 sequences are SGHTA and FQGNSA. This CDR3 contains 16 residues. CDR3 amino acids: CASSPGAGGVRDGYTF. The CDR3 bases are TGTGCCAGCAGCCCTGGGGCAGGGGGCGTACGGGATGGCTACACCTTC. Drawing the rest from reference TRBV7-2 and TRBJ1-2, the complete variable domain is GAGVSQSPSNKVTEKGKDVELRCDPISGHTALYWYRQSLGQGLEFLIYFQGNSAPDKSGLPSDRFSAERTGGSVSTLTIQRTQQEDSAVYLCASSPGAGGVRDGYTFGSGTRLTVV.

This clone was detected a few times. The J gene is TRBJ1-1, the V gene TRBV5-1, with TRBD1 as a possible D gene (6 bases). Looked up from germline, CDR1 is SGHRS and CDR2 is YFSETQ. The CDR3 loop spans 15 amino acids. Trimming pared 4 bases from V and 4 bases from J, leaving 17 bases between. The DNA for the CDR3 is TGCGCCAGCAGCCCGGAAGGAACAGGGATCACTGAAGCTTTCTTT. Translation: CASSPEGTGITEAFF. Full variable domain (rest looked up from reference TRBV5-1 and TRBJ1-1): KAGVTQTPRYLIKTRGQQVTLSCSPISGHRSVSWYQQTPGQGLQFLFEYFSETQRNKGNFPGRFSGRQFSNSRSEMNVSTLELGDSALYLCASSPEGTGITEAFFGQGTRLTVV.

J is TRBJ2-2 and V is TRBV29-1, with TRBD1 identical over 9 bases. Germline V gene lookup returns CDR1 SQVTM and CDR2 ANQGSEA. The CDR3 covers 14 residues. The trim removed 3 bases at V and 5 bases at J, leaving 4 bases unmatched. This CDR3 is CSVEGGQGTGELFF. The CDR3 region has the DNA TGCAGCGTTGAGGGGGGACAGGGAACCGGGGAGCTGTTTTTT.